The T cell receptor beta chain described here comes from a study of graft-versus-host responses after intestinal transplantation. The CDR3 consists of 18 residues. The germline V gene encodes CDR1 LGHNT and CDR2 FRNRAP. V dropped 0 bases and J dropped 6; count of bases not matched to a gene: 12. The table came from immunoSEQ multiplex PCR; TCRdb's copy has only in-frame clones and leaves some out. The profile shows almost 70,000 clones, roughly 90% of them singletons. Comment on this clone: Its specificity is not known.

Study-level results: After transplant, early declines in HvG clones were associated with peak levels of circulating GvH clones.

The source material was bone marrow, sampled roughly 110 weeks after intestinal transplantation. The J gene is TRBJ2-1, the V gene TRBV12-5, with 9 positions matching TRBD2. The sequence came from a human patient who received an intestinal transplant, so some T cells may come from the graft donor. The CDR3 protein is CASGLVGFAGGPSNEQFF. Written as DNA, the CDR3 is TGTGCTAGTGGTTTGGTCGGGTTTGCGGGAGGGCCGAGCAATGAGCAGTTCTTC.